This TCR beta chain was identified during a study of shared clonotypes between healthy human individuals. Study findings and constraints: The donor pool, a small one, limited the genetic and exposure-history diversity represented.

As to this clone: What it binds is unknown.

Profiled with immunoSEQ multiplex PCR; TCRdb holds only in-frame clones, not every one. Of over a million clones in the sample, approximately 80% are singletons; the top ten hold 0.6% to 0.75%. This CDR3 has 14 amino acids. V was clipped by 1 base and J by 5 bases, with 8 bases between them. Germline V lookup: CDR1 MGHRA, CDR2 YSYEKL. The receptor's source is a man between 18 and 29 years old in good health. Some clones in this sample may be carry-over from other donors' samples. The chain combines TRBV4-1 with TRBJ1-4; D is uncertain. Specimen: memory CD4+ T cells from PBMCs. Stated subset: CD45RA-negative fraction. The CDR3 loop reads CASSQVTYNEKLFF. The CDR3 DNA reads TGCGCCAGCAGCCAAGTTACTTACAATGAAAAACTGTTTTTT.